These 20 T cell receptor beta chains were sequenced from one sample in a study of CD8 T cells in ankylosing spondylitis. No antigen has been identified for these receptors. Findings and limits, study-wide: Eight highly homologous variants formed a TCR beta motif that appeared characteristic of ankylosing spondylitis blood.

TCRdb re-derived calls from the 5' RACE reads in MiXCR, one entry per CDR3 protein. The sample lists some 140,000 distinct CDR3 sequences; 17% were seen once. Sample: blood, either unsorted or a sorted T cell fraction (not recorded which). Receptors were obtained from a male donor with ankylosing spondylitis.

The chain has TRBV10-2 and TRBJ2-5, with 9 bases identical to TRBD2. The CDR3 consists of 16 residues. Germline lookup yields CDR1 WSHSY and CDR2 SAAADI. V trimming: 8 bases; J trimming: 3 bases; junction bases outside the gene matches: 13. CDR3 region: CASLGGRGSIEETQYF. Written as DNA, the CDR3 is TGCGCCAGCCTCGGCGGGAGGGGTAGTATTGAAGAGACCCAGTACTTC.

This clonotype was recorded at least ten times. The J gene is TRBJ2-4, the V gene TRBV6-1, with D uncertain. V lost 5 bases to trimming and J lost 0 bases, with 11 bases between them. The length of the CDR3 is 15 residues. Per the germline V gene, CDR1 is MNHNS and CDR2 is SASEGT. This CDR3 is CASSQPDLAKNIQYF. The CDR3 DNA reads TGTGCCAGCAGTCAGCCGGATCTAGCCAAAAACATTCAGTACTTC.

DNA of the CDR3: TGTGCCAGCAGTGCCGCGGATAGGACGTGGAACACTGAAGCTTTCTTT. It encodes CASSAADRTWNTEAFF. The V and J genes are TRBV2 and TRBJ1-1, with D uncertain. Germline CDR1 is SNHLY and CDR2 is FYNNEI. The V and J ends lost 4 bases and 1 base respectively, with 16 bases between them. This CDR3 has 16 amino acids.

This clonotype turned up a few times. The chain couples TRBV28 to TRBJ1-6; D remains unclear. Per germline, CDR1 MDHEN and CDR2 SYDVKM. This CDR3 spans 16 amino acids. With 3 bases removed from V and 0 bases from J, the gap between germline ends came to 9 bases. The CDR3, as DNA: TGTGCCAGCAGTTTGGGTCCGGTCTCCTATAATTCACCCCTCCACTTT. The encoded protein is CASSLGPVSYNSPLHF.

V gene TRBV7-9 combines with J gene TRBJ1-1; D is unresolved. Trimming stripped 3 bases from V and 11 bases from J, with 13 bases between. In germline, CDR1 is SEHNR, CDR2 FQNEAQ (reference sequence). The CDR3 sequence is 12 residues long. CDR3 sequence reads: CASSFEADGAFF. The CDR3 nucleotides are TGTGCCAGCAGCTTTGAGGCGGATGGGGCTTTCTTT. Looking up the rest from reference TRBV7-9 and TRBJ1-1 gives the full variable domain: DTGVSQNPRHKITKRGQNVTFRCDPISEHNRLYWYRQTLGQGPEFLTYFQNEAQLEKSRLLSDRFSAERPKGSFSTLEIQRTEQGDSAMYLCASSFEADGAFFGQGTRLTVV.

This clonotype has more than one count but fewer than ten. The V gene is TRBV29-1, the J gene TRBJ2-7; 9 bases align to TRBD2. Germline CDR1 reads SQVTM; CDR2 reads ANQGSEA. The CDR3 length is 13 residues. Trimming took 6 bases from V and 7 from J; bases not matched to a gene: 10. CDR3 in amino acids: CSVGIAGVREQYF. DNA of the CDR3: TGCAGCGTAGGGATAGCGGGAGTTAGGGAGCAGTACTTC.

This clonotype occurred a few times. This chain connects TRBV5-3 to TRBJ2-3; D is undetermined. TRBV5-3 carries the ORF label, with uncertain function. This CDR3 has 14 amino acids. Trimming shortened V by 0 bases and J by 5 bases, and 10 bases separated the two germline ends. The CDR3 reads CARSLEVSVDTQYF. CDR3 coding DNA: TGTGCCAGAAGCTTGGAAGTATCAGTAGATACGCAGTATTTT.

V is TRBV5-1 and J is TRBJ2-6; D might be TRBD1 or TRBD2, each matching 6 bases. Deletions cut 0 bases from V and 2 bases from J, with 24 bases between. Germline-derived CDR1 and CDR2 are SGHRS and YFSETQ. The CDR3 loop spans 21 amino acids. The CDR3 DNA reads TGCGCCAGCAGCTTGGTGGTATTTTGGGGGGCGCAGATGGCTGGGGCCAACGTCCTGACTTTC. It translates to CASSLVVFWGAQMAGANVLTF.

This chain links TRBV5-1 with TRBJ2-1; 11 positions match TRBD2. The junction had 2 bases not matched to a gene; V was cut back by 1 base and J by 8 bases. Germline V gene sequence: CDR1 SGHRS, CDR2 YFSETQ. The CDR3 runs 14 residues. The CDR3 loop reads CASSLTSGSHEQFF. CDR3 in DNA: TGCGCCAGCAGCTTGACTAGCGGGAGTCATGAGCAGTTCTTC.

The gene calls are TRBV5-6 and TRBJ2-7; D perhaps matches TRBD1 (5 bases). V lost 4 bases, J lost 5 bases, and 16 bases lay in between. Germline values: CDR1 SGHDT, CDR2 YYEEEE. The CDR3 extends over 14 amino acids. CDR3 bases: TGTGCCAGCAGCACGTGGGCAGGGTCTCACGAGCAGTACTTC. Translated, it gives CASSTWAGSHEQYF.

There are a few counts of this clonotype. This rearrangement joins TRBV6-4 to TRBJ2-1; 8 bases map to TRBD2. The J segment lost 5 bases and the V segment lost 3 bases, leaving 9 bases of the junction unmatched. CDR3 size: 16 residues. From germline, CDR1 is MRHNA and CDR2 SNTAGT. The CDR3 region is CASSEARTSLDNEQFF. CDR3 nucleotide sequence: TGTGCCAGCAGTGAAGCCCGGACTAGCCTTGACAATGAGCAGTTCTTC.

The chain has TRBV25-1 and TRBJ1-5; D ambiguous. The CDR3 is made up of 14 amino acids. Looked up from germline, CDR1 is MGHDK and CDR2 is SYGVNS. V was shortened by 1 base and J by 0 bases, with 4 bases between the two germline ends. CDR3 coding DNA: TGTGCCAGCAGTGAATGGGGTAGCAATCAGCCCCAGCATTTT. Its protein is CASSEWGSNQPQHF.

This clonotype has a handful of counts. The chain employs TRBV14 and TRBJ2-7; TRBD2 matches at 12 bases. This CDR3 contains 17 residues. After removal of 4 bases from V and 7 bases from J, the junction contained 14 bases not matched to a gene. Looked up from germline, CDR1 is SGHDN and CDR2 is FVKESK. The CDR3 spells CASSLLWKASGRVEQYF. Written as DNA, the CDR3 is TGTGCCAGCAGCCTTCTCTGGAAGGCTAGCGGGAGGGTGGAGCAGTACTTC.

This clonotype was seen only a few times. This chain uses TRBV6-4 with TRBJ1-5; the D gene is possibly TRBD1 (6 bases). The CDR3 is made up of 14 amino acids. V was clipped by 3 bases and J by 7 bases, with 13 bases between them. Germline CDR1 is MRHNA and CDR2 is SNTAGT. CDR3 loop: CASSETGPGQPQHF. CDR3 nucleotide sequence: TGTGCCAGCAGTGAAACAGGGCCGGGGCAGCCCCAGCATTTT.

CDR3 amino acids: CATSSEGTSTEKLFF. DNA for the CDR3: TGTGCCACCAGCTCCGAAGGGACAAGTACTGAAAAACTGTTTTTT. This rearrangement joins TRBV15 to TRBJ1-4, with a possible D match to TRBD1 (6 bases). Germline CDR1 reads LNHNV; CDR2 reads YYDKDF (reference sequence). The CDR3 loop spans 15 amino acids. V shed 5 bases and J shed 7 bases, with 17 bases lying between them.

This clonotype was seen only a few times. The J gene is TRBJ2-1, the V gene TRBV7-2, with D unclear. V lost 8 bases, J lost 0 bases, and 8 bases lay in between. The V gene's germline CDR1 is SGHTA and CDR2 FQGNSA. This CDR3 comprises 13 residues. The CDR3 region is CASRPISYNEQFF. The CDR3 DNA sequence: TGTGCCAGCCGCCCTATCTCCTACAATGAGCAGTTCTTC.

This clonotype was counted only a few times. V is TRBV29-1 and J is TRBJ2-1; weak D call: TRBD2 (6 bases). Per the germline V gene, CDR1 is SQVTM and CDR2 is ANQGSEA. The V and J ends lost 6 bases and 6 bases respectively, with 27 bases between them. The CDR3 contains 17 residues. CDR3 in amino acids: CSVQIGAVRVGGNEQFF. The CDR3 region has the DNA TGCAGCGTCCAAATTGGGGCCGTCAGGGTGGGGGGCAATGAGCAGTTCTTC.

CDR3 nucleotides: TGCAGCGTGCCTGGGGGATACTATGGCTACACCTTC. Its translation: CSVPGGYYGYTF. The V gene is TRBV29-1, the J gene TRBJ1-2; D possibly corresponds to TRBD1 (5 bases). V dropped 6 bases and J dropped 3 bases, with 11 bases sitting between them. This CDR3 is built from 12 residues. Germline values: CDR1 SQVTM, CDR2 ANQGSEA. The whole variable domain, filled in from reference TRBV29-1 and TRBJ1-2, reads SAVISQKPSRDICQRGTSLTIQCQVDSQVTMMFWYRQQPGQSLTLIATANQGSEATYESGFVIDKFPISRPNLTFSTLTVSNMSPEDSSIYLCSVPGGYYGYTFGSGTRLTVV.

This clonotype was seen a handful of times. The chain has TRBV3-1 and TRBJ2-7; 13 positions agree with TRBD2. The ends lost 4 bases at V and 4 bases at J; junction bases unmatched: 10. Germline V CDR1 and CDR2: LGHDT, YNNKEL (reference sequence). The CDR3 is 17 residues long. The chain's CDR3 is CASSLHPGTSGTYEQYF. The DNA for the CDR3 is TGTGCCAGCAGCCTACATCCCGGGACTAGCGGGACATACGAGCAGTACTTC.

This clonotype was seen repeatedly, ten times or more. CDR3 sequence (DNA): TGTGCCAGCAGCTCCACAGGGAGCAATCAGCCCCAGCATTTT. As protein: CASSSTGSNQPQHF. This chain uses TRBV7-9 with TRBJ1-5, with a weak D call TRBD1 (6 bases). The length of the CDR3 is 14 residues. V lost 4 bases and J lost 1, with 8 bases in between. Germline CDR1 is SEHNR and CDR2 is FQNEAQ (reference sequence). The whole variable domain, filled in from reference TRBV7-9 and TRBJ1-5, reads DTGVSQNPRHKITKRGQNVTFRCDPISEHNRLYWYRQTLGQGPEFLTYFQNEAQLEKSRLLSDRFSAERPKGSFSTLEIQRTEQGDSAMYLCASSSTGSNQPQHFGDGTRLSIL.